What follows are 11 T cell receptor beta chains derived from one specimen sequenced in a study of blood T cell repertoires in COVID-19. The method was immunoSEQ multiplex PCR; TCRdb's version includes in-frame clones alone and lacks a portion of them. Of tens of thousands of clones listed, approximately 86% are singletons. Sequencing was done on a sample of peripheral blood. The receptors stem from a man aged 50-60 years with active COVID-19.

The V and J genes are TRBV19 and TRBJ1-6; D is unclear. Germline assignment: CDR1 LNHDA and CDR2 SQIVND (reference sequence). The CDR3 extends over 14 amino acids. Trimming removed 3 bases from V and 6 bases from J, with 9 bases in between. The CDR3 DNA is TGTGCCAGTAGTATCGTACAACCTAATTCACCCCTCCACTTT. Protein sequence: CASSIVQPNSPLHF.

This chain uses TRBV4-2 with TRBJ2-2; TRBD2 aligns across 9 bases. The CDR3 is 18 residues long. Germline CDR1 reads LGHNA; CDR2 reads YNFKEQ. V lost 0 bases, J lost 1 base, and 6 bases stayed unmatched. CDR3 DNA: TGTGCCAGCAGCCAAGATTTTAGCGGGGGCCTGAACACCGGGGAGCTGTTTTTT. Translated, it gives CASSQDFSGGLNTGELFF.

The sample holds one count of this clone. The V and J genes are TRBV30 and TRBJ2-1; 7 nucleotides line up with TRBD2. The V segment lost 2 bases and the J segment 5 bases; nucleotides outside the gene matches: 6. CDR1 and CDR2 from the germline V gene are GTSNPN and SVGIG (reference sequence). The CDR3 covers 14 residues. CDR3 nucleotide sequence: TGTGCCTGGAGTTTGTGGGAGGGCAACAATGAGCAGTTCTTC. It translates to CAWSLWEGNNEQFF.

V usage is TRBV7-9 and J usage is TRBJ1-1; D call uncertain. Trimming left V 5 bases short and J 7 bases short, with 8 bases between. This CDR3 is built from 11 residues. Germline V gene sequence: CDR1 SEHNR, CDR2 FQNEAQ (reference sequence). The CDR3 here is CASSHQDEAFF. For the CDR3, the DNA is TGTGCCAGCAGCCATCAGGATGAAGCTTTCTTT.

CDR3: CASSHPRRGGVADTQYF. In DNA form, the CDR3 reads TGCGCCAGCAGCCACCCACGACGTGGGGGGGTCGCAGATACGCAGTATTTT. This chain uses TRBV4-3 with TRBJ2-3; 7 nucleotides agree with TRBD2. Germline CDR1 and CDR2: LGHNA and YSLEER. This CDR3 is 17 amino acids long. Germline trimming cut 3 bases from V and 4 bases from J; bases unmatched to any gene: 13.

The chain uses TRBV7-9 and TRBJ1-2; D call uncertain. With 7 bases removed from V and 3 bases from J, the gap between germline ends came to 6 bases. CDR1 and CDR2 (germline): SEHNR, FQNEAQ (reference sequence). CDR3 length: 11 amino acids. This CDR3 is CASNNYYGYTF. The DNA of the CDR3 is TGTGCCAGCAACAACTACTATGGCTACACCTTC.

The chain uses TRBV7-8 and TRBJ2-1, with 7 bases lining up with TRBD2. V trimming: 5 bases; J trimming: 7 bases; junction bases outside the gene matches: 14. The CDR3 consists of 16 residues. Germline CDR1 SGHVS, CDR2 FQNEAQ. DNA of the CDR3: TGTGCCAGCAGCGACGACGCCAGTGGGGGAGGGAATGAGCAGTTCTTC. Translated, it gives CASSDDASGGGNEQFF.

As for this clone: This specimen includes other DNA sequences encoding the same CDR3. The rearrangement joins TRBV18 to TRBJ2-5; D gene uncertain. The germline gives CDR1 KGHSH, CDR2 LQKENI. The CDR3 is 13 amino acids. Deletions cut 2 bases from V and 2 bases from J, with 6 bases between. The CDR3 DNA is TGTGCCAGCTCACCAGGGCTACAAGAGACCCAGTACTTC. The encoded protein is CASSPGLQETQYF.

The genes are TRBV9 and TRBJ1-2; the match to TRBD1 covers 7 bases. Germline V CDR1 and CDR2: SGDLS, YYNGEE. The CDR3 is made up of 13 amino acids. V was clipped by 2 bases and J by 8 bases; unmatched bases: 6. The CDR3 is CASSVGTVDGYTF. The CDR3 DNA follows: TGTGCCAGCAGCGTCGGGACAGTTGACGGCTACACCTTC.

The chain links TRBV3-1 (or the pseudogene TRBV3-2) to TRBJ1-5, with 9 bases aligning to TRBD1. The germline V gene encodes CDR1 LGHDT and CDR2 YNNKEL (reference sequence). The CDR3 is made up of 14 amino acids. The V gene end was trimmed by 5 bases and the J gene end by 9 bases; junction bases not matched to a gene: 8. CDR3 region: CASSGGQGWAPQHF. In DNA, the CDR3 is TGTGCCAGCAGCGGCGGACAGGGGTGGGCGCCCCAGCATTTT.

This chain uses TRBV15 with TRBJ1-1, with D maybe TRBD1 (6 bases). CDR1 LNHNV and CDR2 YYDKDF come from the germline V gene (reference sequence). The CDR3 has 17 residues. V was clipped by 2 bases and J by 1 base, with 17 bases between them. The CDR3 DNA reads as TGTGCCACCAGCAGAAGAGTTTTGACAGGACGGAACACTGAAGCTTTCTTT. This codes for CATSRRVLTGRNTEAFF.